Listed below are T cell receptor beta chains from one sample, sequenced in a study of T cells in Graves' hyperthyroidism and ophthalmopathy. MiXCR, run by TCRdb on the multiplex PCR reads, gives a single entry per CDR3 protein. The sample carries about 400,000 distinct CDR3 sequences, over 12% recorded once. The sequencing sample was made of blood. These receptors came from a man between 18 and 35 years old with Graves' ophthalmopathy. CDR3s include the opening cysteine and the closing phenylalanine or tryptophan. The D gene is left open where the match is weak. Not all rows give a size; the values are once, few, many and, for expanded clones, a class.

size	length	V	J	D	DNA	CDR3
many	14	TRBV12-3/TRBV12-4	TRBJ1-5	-	TGTGCCAGCAGACCGGACGGGGGCGATCAGCCCCAGCATTTT	CASRPDGGDQPQHF
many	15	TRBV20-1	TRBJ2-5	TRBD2	TGCAGTGCTGACGCTAGCGGGAGCATCCGAGAGACCCAGTACTTC	CSADASGSIRETQYF
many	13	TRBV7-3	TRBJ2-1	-	TGTGCCAGCAGCCCAGGCCACTACAATGAGCAGTTCTTC	CASSPGHYNEQFF
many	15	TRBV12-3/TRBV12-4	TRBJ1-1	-	TGTGCCAGCAGTTCTTGGAAAAACATGAACACTGAAGCTTTCTTT	CASSSWKNMNTEAFF
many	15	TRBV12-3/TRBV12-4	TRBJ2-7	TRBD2	TGTGCCAGCAGTTCTTCAGCGGGAGGGCCTTGGGAGCAGTACTTC	CASSSSAGGPWEQYF
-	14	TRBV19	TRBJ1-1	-	TGTGCCAGTAGTACCCCCAGGAGTAGGACTGAAGCTTTCTTT	CASSTPRSRTEAFF
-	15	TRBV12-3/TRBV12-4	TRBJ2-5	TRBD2	TGTGCCAGCAGTTTCAACCACGGGGGGGGAGAGACCCAGTACTTC	CASSFNHGGGETQYF
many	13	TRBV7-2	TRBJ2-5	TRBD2	TGTGCCAGCAGCTTAAGCGGGGGTGAGACCCAGTACTTC	CASSLSGGETQYF
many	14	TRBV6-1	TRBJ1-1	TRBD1	TGTGCCAGCAGTTTAACAGGGGTAACAACTGAAGCTTTCTTT	CASSLTGVTTEAFF
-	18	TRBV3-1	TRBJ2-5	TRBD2	TGTGCCAGCAGCCCCACCCTTCCTAGCGGGGGGGCCTGGGAGACCCAGTACTTC	CASSPTLPSGGAWETQYF
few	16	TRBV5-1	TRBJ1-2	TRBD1	TGCGCCAGCATCCCCGGGGTCGGGACAGGTGATTATGGCTACACCTTC	CASIPGVGTGDYGYTF
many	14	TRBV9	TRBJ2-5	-	TGTGCCAGCAGCGGAGGGGCTAGCGCGGAGACCCAGTACTTC	CASSGGASAETQYF
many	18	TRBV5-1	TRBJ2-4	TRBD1	TGCGCCAGCAGCACGGACAGGGGATCGCTTAAGGGCAAAAACATTCAGTACTTC	CASSTDRGSLKGKNIQYF
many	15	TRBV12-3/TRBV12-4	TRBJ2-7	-	TGTGCCAGCAGTTTCCCCGGAGGTGGGCTTAACGAGCAGTACTTC	CASSFPGGGLNEQYF
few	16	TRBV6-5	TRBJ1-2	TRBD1	TGTGCCAGCAGTTCCGGGACAGTCGAGTCCCCATATGGCTACACCTTC	CASSSGTVESPYGYTF
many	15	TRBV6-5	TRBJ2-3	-	TGTGCCAGCAGTTACTTCGGGGGGCAGGCCGATACGCAGTATTTT	CASSYFGGQADTQYF
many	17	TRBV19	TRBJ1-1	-	TGTGCCAGTAGTATAGATCTTATACGGTTTTCCCCCCGTGAAGCTTTCTTT	CASSIDLIRFSPREAFF
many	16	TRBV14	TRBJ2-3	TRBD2	TGTGCCAGCAGCCAAGACCGGACTAGCGGAAGGGATACGCAGTATTTT	CASSQDRTSGRDTQYF
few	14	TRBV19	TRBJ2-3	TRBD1	TGTGCCACCCTCGACAGGGGGCGCGCAGATACGCAGTATTTT	CATLDRGRADTQYF